This TCR beta chain was sequenced for a study of blood T cell repertoires in COVID-19. Study-wide background: From T cells, B-cell-depleted T cells, or PBMCs came the material, which was cDNA or gDNA.

Seattle's cohort entered during active infection and was followed longitudinally. TCRdb keeps only in-frame clones here, not all; method: immunoSEQ multiplex PCR. The sample yields about 150,000 clones, approximately 80% seen once. There are 12 residues in the CDR3. After removal of 9 bases from V and 4 bases from J, the junction contained 5 bases not matched to a gene. Germline CDR1 SGHRS, CDR2 YFSETQ. The origin of this receptor is a woman of 80 years or more with COVID-19, enrolled during active disease. The material sequenced was peripheral blood. This rearrangement joins TRBV5-1 to TRBJ2-5, with 8 bases identical to TRBD2. The CDR3 loop is CAIRGGGETQYF. The CDR3 bases are TGCGCCATTCGGGGGGGAGGAGAGACCCAGTACTTC.